The T cell receptor beta chain under discussion was sequenced for a study of T cells in Graves' hyperthyroidism and ophthalmopathy. Study results and caveats: Clonotypes that were expanded in thyroid above 0.001 mostly appeared in blood too.

CDR3 length equals 15 residues. Trimming left V 1 base short and J 5 bases short, with 14 bases between. The germline CDR1 and CDR2 sequences are SGHTA and FQGNSA. Amplified TCR beta CDR3 regions derived from RNA transcripts. An initial round of RT-PCR targeting the TCR CDR3 relied on the HTBI primer set. TCRdb reanalysed the multiplex PCR reads using MiXCR and keeps one entry per CDR3 protein. The data contain around 700,000 distinct CDR3 sequences, around 20% of them singletons. This clonotype has a handful of counts. Antigen specificity is unknown. Disease duration under 2 months; hyperthyroidism patients were aged 18 to 65. Together with thyroid ultrasound, orbital computed tomography, serum thyroxine and TRAb, clinical symptoms were used for diagnoses. The blood sample predates any ophthalmopathy symptoms, coming from first hyperthyroidism diagnosis.

What was sequenced was blood. The receptor comes from a woman in her 50s with Graves' hyperthyroidism that later progressed to Graves' ophthalmopathy. This chain links TRBV7-2 with TRBJ2-5; D is perhaps TRBD1 (6 bases). CDR3 nucleotide sequence: TGTGCCAGCAGCTTAGTTTGGACAGCTTGGGAGACCCAGTACTTC. Amino acids: CASSLVWTAWETQYF.